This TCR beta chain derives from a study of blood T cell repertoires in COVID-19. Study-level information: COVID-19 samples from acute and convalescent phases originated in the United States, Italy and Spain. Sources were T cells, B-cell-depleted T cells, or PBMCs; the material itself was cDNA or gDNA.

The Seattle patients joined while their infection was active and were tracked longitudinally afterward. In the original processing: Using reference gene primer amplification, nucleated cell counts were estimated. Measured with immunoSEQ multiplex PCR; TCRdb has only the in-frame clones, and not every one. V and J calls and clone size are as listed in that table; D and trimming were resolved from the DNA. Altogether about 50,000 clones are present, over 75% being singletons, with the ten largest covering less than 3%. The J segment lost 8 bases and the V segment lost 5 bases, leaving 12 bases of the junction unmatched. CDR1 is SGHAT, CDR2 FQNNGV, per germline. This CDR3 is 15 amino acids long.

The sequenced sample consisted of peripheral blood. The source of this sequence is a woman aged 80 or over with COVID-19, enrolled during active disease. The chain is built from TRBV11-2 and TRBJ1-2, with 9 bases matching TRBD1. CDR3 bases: TGTGCCAGCAGCCAGGGGCCGGACAGGGGCTCAGGCTACACCTTC. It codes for CASSQGPDRGSGYTF.